The following is a T cell receptor (beta chain) sequence with its context. The antigen it recognizes is unknown. Base-call qualities are not available, and no considerably larger clone is one nucleotide away. The cohort consisted of 650 to 700 healthy bone marrow donors. At the time of sampling, all cohort members were nominally healthy, though unrecorded immune exposures were likely present. The donor tested CMV seropositive and was one of the 289 seropositive cohort members. Every donor gave a peripheral blood sample, and the peripheral blood mononuclear cells from that sample were used for TCR beta sequencing. The Qiagen DNeasy Blood Extraction Kit was used to extract genomic DNA from the blood cell samples. Libraries were constructed by the immunoSEQ multiplex PCR assay. A mixture of 60 forward primers for TCR Vbeta segments and 13 reverse primers for TCR Jbeta segments was used in the multiplex PCR. A multiplex PCR assay on genomic DNA amplified the CDR3 region of rearranged TCR beta genes. The Illumina HiSeq System was used to sequence the amplified TCR beta libraries as 87-base-pair reads. The authors processed their data as follows. A later analysis counted 65 million to 90 million unique TCR beta chains across the 500 to 850 repertoires, and some 12 million of these chains were shared by at least two donors. A nearest-neighbor algorithm error-corrected the raw reads and collapsed the reads into unique sequences, merging closely related sequences to remove PCR and sequencing errors. Alignment of CDR3 sequences to IMGT reference sequences was used to assign V, D and J gene segments. Each retained sequence needed at least a six-nucleotide match to both a V gene segment and a J gene segment. Rearrangements were classified as productive when the CDR3 lacked stop codons and remained in frame with V and J, and all other rearrangements were classified as non-productive. Following IMGT convention, CDR3 was defined as the stretch from the second conserved V-encoded cysteine up to the conserved J-encoded phenylalanine. Sequences without an unambiguous match to a single V gene segment were excluded from the earlier analysis of 450 to 750 of the donors. An earlier analysis of a few hundred of the donors classified V segments as functional when productive rearrangements were above 56.7% and as segregating when the standard deviation between donors was above 5%. A statistical classification framework was developed to diagnose cytomegalovirus status using the catalog of TCR beta chain sequences. In a later analysis, V and J genes were assigned by comparing TCR nucleotide sequences against IMGT/GENE-DB human TR gene sequences. Using the TCRdist pipeline, a later analysis assigned CDR3 sequences along with most-parsimonious VDJ recombination scenarios. In a later analysis, each TCR beta chain was defined by its CDR3 amino acid sequence together with its V-gene family, and reads without a unique V-gene family were excluded. To address suspected cross-contamination and a sequencing artifact, a later analysis removed under 600 highly shared, low-generation-probability nucleotide sequences. For each public chain, a later analysis derived a clonal expansion index from normalized ranks of inferred template counts within each repertoire. Generation probabilities in a later analysis came from a VDJ recombination model fitted to out-of-frame rearrangements, and those results were checked against IGoR. A later analysis scored TCR-TCR, TCR-HLA and TCR-CMV co-occurrence with hypergeometric tests, applying a repertoire-size bias correction to TCR pairs. In a later analysis, false discovery rates were estimated by permuting HLA or CMV assignments 20 times. In a later analysis, co-occurring TCRs were grouped with DBSCAN, and TCRdist sequence similarity was added when clustering was performed within HLA-allele-positive subsets. Repertoires with fewer than 30,000 or more than 120,000 public chains, plus five repertoires with anomalous nucleotide sharing, were excluded from co-occurrence clustering. As stored in TCRdb, this immuneACCESS dataset retains in-frame rearrangements with V and J assigned. A fraction of the clones does not appear; measured against another copy, unresolved V genes explain less than half of the discrepancy, and the remainder lacks a known reason. The V and J calls and clone size were taken over from that table, and D and trimming were inferred from the DNA. The sample has roughly 150,000 clones on record, about 81% of them singletons. Approximately 3% of the sample is taken by the ten largest.

This entry is derived from a study of cytomegalovirus exposure and HLA in healthy donors (dated by TCRdb to about 2017). In terms of the full investigation: In an earlier analysis of several hundred of the donors, 276 Gb of sequence data and 95 million to 130 million unique TCR beta sequences from 180 million or so T cells were reported. Roughly 300 gigabases of sequencing data and around 90 million unique TCR sequences made up an early release that covered about 640 HLA-typed donors. Among the approximately 400 genotyped donors, under 90% belonged to the genetic ancestry cluster associated with self-reported Caucasian donors. The study aimed to test whether signatures of past pathogen exposure could be identified by cataloging public T cell receptors. The study used immunosequencing to profile the T cell repertoires of under 700 subjects and linked those repertoires to cytomegalovirus serostatus. In addition to the first cohort of 666 subjects, a separate validation cohort of 100 to 150 different subjects was used. To predict cytomegalovirus infection status, the study brought together high-throughput TCR immunosequencing, statistical association of individual TCRs with disease status, and machine learning. A later analysis re-analyzed previously published TCR beta repertoires from 500 to 700 donors and added high-resolution HLA genotyping to study TCR occurrence patterns. The later analysis used no new phenotypic data to find candidate immune exposures, relying instead on TCR beta sequences and their occurrence across donors. An earlier analysis of approximately 580 of the donors used high-throughput TCR beta sequencing to judge whether each TCR beta V gene segment behaved as functional or pseudogenic. Alongside the repertoire data, information on donor age, sex, ethnicity and CMV serostatus was compiled. Genome-wide SNP genotypes for about 65% of the roughly 700 donors were used in a later genetic analysis, which treated that subset as a discovery cohort. All discovery cohort repertoires had been generated on a single sequencing platform. Class I and class II HLA loci were covered by the typing at four-digit resolution. The number of donors typed differed by locus, with roughly 620-640 for A, B, C, DRB1 and DQB1, more than 500 for DQA1, about 610 for DPA1, and some 450 for DPB1. Because of strong linkage in the cohort, 4 to 6 DR-DQ haplotypes were treated as single units for association and clustering. Among 300 to 500 genotyped donors of the cohort, an average of approximately 220,000 unique TCR beta nucleotide sequences was sequenced per donor, of which about 20% were non-productive. General study outcomes and caveats: A total of fewer than 200 TCR beta chains were listed by the study as associated with cytomegalovirus. A later analysis found that most CMV-associated TCR beta chains appeared HLA-restricted, with HLA associations seemingly driven largely by CMV exposure. In a later genetic analysis, fewer N-insertions in productive TCRs were reported among donors in an Asian-associated ancestry cluster than the roughly 640-donor mean. In a later analysis, TCR association rates were found to vary across HLA loci, with the most associated TCRs seen for DRB1 alleles and the fewest for HLA-C alleles. The only immune exposure information available for the cohort was CMV serostatus. Three of the identified cytomegalovirus-associated TCR beta chains were confirmed in vitro to be specific for cytomegalovirus antigens. It was suggested by the authors that the approach could potentially be generalized to other disease states and immunological phenotypes. Because counts were too low, some 17 rarely observed V segments, including chromosome 9 orphons, were excluded from the earlier analysis of several hundred of the donors. The cohort was sequenced for TCR beta chains only, and without alpha or paired-chain data the features that could be detected were limited. Correlated functional status among segregating V segments might be attributable to linkage disequilibrium, but an unknown experimental factor could not be ruled out. While some public TCRs were present in many individuals, most TCR sequences turned up only very rarely across donors. A later genetic analysis associated a missense DCLRE1C variant with V-gene and J-gene trimming of TCR beta chains, and an independent cohort replicated the association. The 87-base-pair reads could not distinguish some IMGT-functional V segments, including TRBV6-2 and TRBV6-3, so those segments were excluded. In a later analysis, over 15,000 TCR beta sequences were associated with specific HLA alleles at a false discovery rate of 0.05. Sequencing depth was assumed to be roughly uniform across donors in the presence/absence analyses, though that assumption may not hold. In an earlier analysis of over 550 of the donors, most TCR beta V segments were observed in productive rearrangements about 87% or about 30% of the time, broadly matching IMGT annotations. In a later analysis, HLA-associated TCR beta chains were found to be more clonally expanded and to have lower generation probabilities than equally common non-associated chains. According to a later analysis, parvovirus B19, influenza, CMV and Epstein-Barr virus appeared linked to several top co-occurrence clusters. A cluster of highly shared sequence variants was judged likely to represent a technical artifact of the sequencing pipeline. The classifier was reported to diagnose cytomegalovirus status with high specificity and sensitivity in both the original and validation cohorts. A further reported finding was that TCR beta sequences accurately predicted the HLA-A and HLA-B alleles for most subjects in the first cohort. HLA typing was unavailable for some donors at each locus, so association tests used only the typed subset. When HLA alleles, especially DR and DQ, strongly co-occurred, attributing TCR associations to individual alleles was difficult.

Per the germline V gene, KGHSH is the CDR1 and LQKENI is the CDR2. At the junction V is shortened by 5 bases and J by 8 bases, with 18 bases in between. The CDR3 spans 14 residues, from the cysteine through the phenylalanine. Left in the record is the CDR3 DNA by itself, 42 bases read in frame from the first base. This TCR was sampled from a woman aged 50 to 65 in good health and CMV-seropositive. The rearrangement joined TRBV18 to TRBJ1-1; the D gene remains uncertain. Sequences were obtained from PBMCs. This receptor carries the CDR3 CASSSDSSRLEAFF. The DNA sequence is given as TGTGCCAGCTCATCGGACTCAAGCCGGTTGGAAGCTTTCTTT.